The sequence of this TCR beta chain was determined in a study of graft-versus-host responses after intestinal transplantation. Intraepithelial and lamina propria lymphocytes were isolated from graft specimens. Measured with immunoSEQ multiplex PCR; TCRdb has only the in-frame clones, and not every one. Among around 5,200 clones listed, roughly 71% were seen once. The sequencing used ileum tissue, collected roughly 290 days after intestinal transplant. All receptors come from a human patient who received an intestinal transplant, so some T cells may come from the graft donor.

The chain combines TRBV7-9 with TRBJ2-7; 13 bases map to TRBD2. This CDR3 is 18 amino acids long. Germline V gene data show CDR1 as SEHNR and CDR2 as FQNEAQ (reference sequence). Trimming at V came to 1 base and at J to 2 bases, leaving 8 bases not matched to a gene. Here the CDR3 reads CASSLVWTSGRIPYEQYF. CDR3 in DNA: TGTGCCAGCAGCTTAGTTTGGACTAGCGGGAGAATTCCCTACGAGCAGTACTTC. The full variable domain, in which reference TRBV7-9 and TRBJ2-7 provide the parts outside the CDR3, is DTGVSQNPRHKITKRGQNVTFRCDPISEHNRLYWYRQTLGQGPEFLTYFQNEAQLEKSRLLSDRFSAERPKGSFSTLEIQRTEQGDSAMYLCASSLVWTSGRIPYEQYFGPGTRLTVT.